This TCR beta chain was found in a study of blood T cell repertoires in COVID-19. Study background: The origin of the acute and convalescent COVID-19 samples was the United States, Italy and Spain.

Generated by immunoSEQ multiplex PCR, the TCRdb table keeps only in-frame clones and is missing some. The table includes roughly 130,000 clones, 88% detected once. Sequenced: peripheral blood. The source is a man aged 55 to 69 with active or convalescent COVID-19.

This chain's CDR3 is CASSLSARGPYEQYF. The CDR3 DNA is TGTGCCAGCAGCCTTTCGGCCAGGGGGCCCTACGAGCAGTACTTC. This chain uses TRBV6-5 with TRBJ2-7; TRBD1 matches 8 bases. This CDR3 comprises 15 residues. The germline CDR1 and CDR2 sequences are MNHEY and SVGAGI. V lost 6 bases, J lost 2 bases, and 9 bases stayed unmatched.